The subject of this entry is one T cell receptor beta chain. No cognate antigen has been identified for it. No clone much larger than this one lies a single base away; base qualities are absent. These data originate in a study of regulatory and conventional T cells in RAG deficiency (dated by TCRdb to the late 2010s). Some background on the complete study: Hypomorphic RAG mutations in combined immunodeficiency or atypical SCID are frequently associated with autoimmunity. The study used high-throughput TCR beta sequencing to compare repertoire diversity and composition of Treg, conventional CD4+ and CD8+ T cells between RAG-deficient patients and healthy controls. Broader findings and caveats from the paper: Compared with control T-cell subpopulations, the RAG-deficient patients had markedly lower Shannon entropy and higher Simpson indices. Some T-cell subset analyses were not performed for some subjects. Compared with controls, Omenn syndrome and CID/AS patients had 80 to 100-fold fewer unique TCR beta sequences in Treg cells, whereas the reduction in the other subsets was approximately 10-fold. All patient T-cell subsets had shorter CDR3 lengths; Omenn syndrome patients showed >75% Treg-Tconv repertoire overlap at nucleotide and amino acid level. Rather than being bona fide Treg cells, the sorted CD25-high CD127-low cells in Omenn syndrome patients may represent peripherally activated cells.

Before genomic DNA extraction, conventional CD4+ T cells were isolated from blood as CD25-low CD127-high cells. The study included eight patients with RAG deficiency, of whom one had SCID, two had Omenn syndrome and five had combined immunodeficiency or atypical SCID. V loses 7 bases of germline sequence and J loses 4 bases, and the interval between the two ends is 17 bases. CDR1 and CDR2, per the germline V gene, are MDHEN and SYDVKM. The CDR3 spans 14 residues, from the cysteine through the phenylalanine. Only CDR3 DNA is held: 42 bases, read in frame from base 1. Libraries were built with the immunoSEQ multiplex PCR assay. Genomic DNA from the sorted T-cell subsets was used to amplify rearranged TCR beta chain products, which were then sequenced. The study's own analysis went as follows. Shannon entropy and Simpson indices were used to measure how diverse the repertoire of productive TCR beta rearrangements was. Clonal expansion was assessed using the summed frequency of the 100 most abundant productive TCR beta clonotypes among total reads. A self-reactivity index based on amino acid usage at CDR3beta positions 6 and 7 was applied to the TRB repertoires. Two-way ANOVA was applied to the repertoire analyses, whereas Student t or Mann-Whitney tests were applied to the flow cytometric analyses. The source is immuneACCESS, and TCRdb retained only in-frame sequences with V and J called. Part of the clones is not carried over; for the studies checked, unresolved V genes explain less than half of this, and the remainder is unexplained. V, J and clone size reflect that table, while D and trimming were determined from the DNA. For this sample there are about 1,000 clones; 65% to 85% appear just once. Around 7.1% of the sample lies in the top ten.

This receptor was obtained from a human donor with RAG deficiency presenting as combined immunodeficiency. The chain is encoded by TRBV28 joined to TRBJ2-7; the D gene cannot be named for sure. Specimen: CD4+ effector T cells sorted from blood. The CDR3 reads CASTWAGSVYEQYF. The DNA reads as follows: TGTGCCAGCACCTGGGCAGGTTCGGTATACGAGCAGTACTTC.